This entry lists 3 T cell receptor beta chains sequenced from one sample in a study of CD8 T cells in ankylosing spondylitis. TCRdb fed the 5' RACE reads into MiXCR, producing one record per CDR3 protein. The table shows about 150,000 distinct CDR3 sequences, with under 45% occurring only once. Sequencing used synovial fluid, either unsorted or a sorted T cell fraction (not recorded which). The receptor set was obtained from a male donor with ankylosing spondylitis.

This clonotype came up a few times. The V call is TRBV7-8, the J call TRBJ2-5; 10 bases fit TRBD1. The germline CDR1 and CDR2 sequences are SGHVS and FQNEAQ. This CDR3 has 17 amino acids. V gave up 1 base and J gave up 7 bases; unmatched junction bases: 12. The CDR3 DNA sequence: TGTGCCAGCAGCTTAGGAGGGGACAGGGGAGGTTTGGTGACCCAGTACTTC. Its protein product is CASSLGGDRGGLVTQYF.

The rearrangement uses TRBV20-1 and TRBJ2-7, with 11 nucleotides matching TRBD2. The V gene's germline CDR1 is DFQATT and CDR2 SNEGSKA (reference sequence). This CDR3 has 16 amino acids. V trimming: 2 bases; J trimming: 4 bases; junction bases outside the gene matches: 10. The CDR3 sequence: CSARLPPGLADYEQYF. DNA for the CDR3: TGCAGTGCTAGATTGCCTCCGGGACTAGCGGATTACGAGCAGTACTTC.

This chain uses TRBV30 with TRBJ2-1, with 12 bases matching TRBD2. The trim removed 5 bases at V and 7 bases at J, leaving 9 bases unmatched. Germline V gene lookup returns CDR1 GTSNPN and CDR2 SVGIG (reference sequence). CDR3 length equals 15 residues. CDR3 loop: CAWASTSGRWNEQFF. CDR3 nucleotide sequence: TGTGCCTGGGCATCCACTAGCGGGAGGTGGAATGAGCAGTTCTTC.